This TCR beta chain was sequenced in a study of early T cells in non-severe SARS-CoV-2 infection (dated by TCRdb to the early 2020s). With respect to the entire study: Bulk RNA from unsorted whole blood was used for TCR sequencing, so alpha and beta chains could not be paired.

Taken from cysteine to phenylalanine, the CDR3 has 14 residues. Only CDR3 DNA is held: 42 bases, read in frame from base 1. V loses 4 bases of germline sequence and J loses 0 bases, and the interval between the two ends is 9 bases. Reading the germline V gene gives CDR1 SGHRS and CDR2 YFSETQ. The library was generated by 5' RACE. TCRdb shows the sequencer as NextSeq 500. The TCR library protocol attached unique molecular identifiers to individual cDNA molecules to correct for sequencing error and PCR bias. Both TCR alpha and beta chains were sequenced, and tight co-correlation was observed between alpha and beta sequence abundances in each sample. The authors' pipeline ran thus. Decombinator V4 was used to annotate TCR sequences for V gene, J gene and CDR3. TCRs were defined as expanded if a significant change between any two time points was detected under a Poisson model with p below 0.0001. TCR abundances were normalised to the total number of TCRs sequenced in each sample and reported as counts per million. MAIT TCRs were defined by TRAV1-2 paired with TRAJ12, TRAJ20 or TRAJ33, and iNKT TCRs by TRAV10 paired with TRAJ18. VDJdb, accessed 1 November 2021, was searched for CMV, EBV and SARS-CoV-2 annotated TCRs, excluding TCRs annotated for multiple antigens. TCRdb redid the processing of the public reads, applying fastp at Q25 and MiXCR, and retained in-frame beta chains. Rows are combined by CDR3 protein, so each entry shows the most common genes and DNA. These V and J calls originate from TCRdb's pipeline instead of the authors' own analysis. The sample has about 66,000 distinct CDR3 sequences on record, over 8% of them singletons. The ten largest clones capture 3.2% of the sample.

This was a case-control study nested in a cohort of healthcare workers in London, UK, who had nasopharyngeal swab PCR tests and blood samples taken every week. Healthcare workers were recruited between 23 and 31 March 2020, during the week of the UK lockdown, and were followed weekly for up to roughly 16 weeks. Summary of the overall study and its limitations: VDJdb matching was skewed toward anti-spike CD8 responses, so virus-specific expansions were likely underestimated and private and CD4 specificities were missed.

With respect to this clonotype: No antigen is known for it. No much larger clone is present one base from it, and per-base qualities are unavailable.

Recombination joined TRBV5-1 with TRBJ2-3; TRBD1 might be the D gene, on 6 matching bases. The source material was whole blood. The TCR was taken from an adult who was a healthcare worker with PCR-confirmed SARS-CoV-2 infection or an uninfected control (not recorded which). The CDR3: CASSRDTSTDTQYF. The base sequence is TGCGCCAGCAGCCGGGACACTAGCACAGATACGCAGTATTTT.